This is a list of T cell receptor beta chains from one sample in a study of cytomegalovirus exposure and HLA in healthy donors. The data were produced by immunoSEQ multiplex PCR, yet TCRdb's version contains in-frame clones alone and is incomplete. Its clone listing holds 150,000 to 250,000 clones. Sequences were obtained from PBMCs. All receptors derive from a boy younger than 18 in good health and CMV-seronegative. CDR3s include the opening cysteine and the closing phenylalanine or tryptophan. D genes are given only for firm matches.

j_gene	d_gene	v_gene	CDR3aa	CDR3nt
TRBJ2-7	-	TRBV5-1	CASSYSVGLSYEQYF	TGCGCCAGCAGCTATAGCGTTGGACTCTCCTACGAGCAGTACTTC
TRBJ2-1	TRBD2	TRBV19	CASSLTSGGVNEQFF	TGTGCCAGTAGCCTCACTAGCGGGGGGGTCAATGAGCAGTTCTTC
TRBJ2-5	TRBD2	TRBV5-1	CASSPTSGYETQYF	TGCGCCAGCAGCCCGACTAGCGGGTATGAGACCCAGTACTTC
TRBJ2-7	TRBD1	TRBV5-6	CASSLTGVNEQYF	TGTGCCAGCAGCTTAACAGGGGTTAACGAGCAGTACTTC
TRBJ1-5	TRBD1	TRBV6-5	CASSQDRSNQPQHF	TGTGCCAGCAGTCAGGACAGGAGCAATCAGCCCCAGCATTTT
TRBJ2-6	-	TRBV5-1	CASSLAGSGANVLTF	TGCGCCAGCAGCTTGGCAGGGTCAGGGGCCAACGTCCTGACTTTC
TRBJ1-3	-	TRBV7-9	CASSSQALSGNTIYF	TGTGCCAGTTCATCACAGGCGCTCTCTGGAAACACCATATATTTT
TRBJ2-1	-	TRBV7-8	CASSFGLPSYDEQFF	TGTGCCAGCAGCTTTGGACTACCTTCCTACGATGAGCAGTTCTTC
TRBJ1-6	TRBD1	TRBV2	CASSNDRVELNSPLHF	TGTGCCAGCAGTAACGACAGGGTGGAGTTGAATTCACCCCTCCACTTT
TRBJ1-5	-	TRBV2	CASSSPGGWPRHF	TGTGCCAGCAGCTCCCCGGGTGGATGGCCCCGGCATTTT
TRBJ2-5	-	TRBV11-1	CASSLQQGEQYF	TGTGCCAGCAGCCTCCAACAGGGAGAGCAGTACTTC
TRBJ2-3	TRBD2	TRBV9	CASSVSGATDTQYF	TGTGCCAGCAGCGTCAGCGGGGCAACAGATACGCAGTATTTT
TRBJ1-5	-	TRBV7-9	CASSLYIAGNPSNQPQHF	TGTGCCAGCAGCTTGTATATAGCCGGAAACCCTAGCAATCAGCCCCAGCATTTT
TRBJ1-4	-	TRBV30	CAWSRGLNEKLFF	TGTGCCTGGAGCAGGGGATTGAATGAAAAACTGTTTTTT
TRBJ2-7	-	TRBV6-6	CASNGETLGSYEQYF	TGTGCCAGCAATGGGGAGACCTTAGGATCCTACGAGCAGTACTTC
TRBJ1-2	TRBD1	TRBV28	CASSFRDRAYGYTF	TGTGCCAGCAGTTTCAGGGACAGGGCTTATGGCTACACCTTC
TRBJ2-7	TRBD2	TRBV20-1	CSAGGRVEQYF	TGCAGTGCTGGGGGGAGGGTTGAGCAGTACTTC
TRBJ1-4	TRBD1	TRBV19	CASRQTGLTNEKLFF	TGTGCCAGTAGACAGACAGGGTTAACTAATGAAAAACTGTTTTTT
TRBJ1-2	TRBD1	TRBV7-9	CASSSGQGGGGYTF	TGTGCCAGCAGCTCCGGACAGGGAGGGGGTGGCTACACCTTC
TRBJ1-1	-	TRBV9	CASSVFPRGPEAFF	TGTGCCAGCAGCGTATTCCCGCGGGGACCTGAAGCTTTCTTT
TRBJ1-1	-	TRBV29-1	CSVGANTEAFF	TGCAGCGTTGGAGCGAACACTGAAGCTTTCTTT
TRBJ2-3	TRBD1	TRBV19	CASSTGQGVQSSTDTQYF	TGTGCCAGTAGTACGGGACAGGGGGTCCAAAGTAGCACAGATACGCAGTATTTT
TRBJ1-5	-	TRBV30	CAWSLEGPSNQPQHF	TGTGCCTGGAGTTTGGAGGGACCTAGCAATCAGCCCCAGCATTTT
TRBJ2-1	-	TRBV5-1	CASSQFMTGNEQFF	TGCGCCAGCAGCCAATTCATGACGGGCAATGAGCAGTTCTTC
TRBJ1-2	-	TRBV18	CASSPPLQGYGYTF	TGTGCCAGCTCACCACCTTTACAGGGCTATGGCTACACCTTC
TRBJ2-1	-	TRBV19	CASSAGVDEQFF	TGTGCCAGTAGTGCCGGGGTCGATGAGCAGTTCTTC
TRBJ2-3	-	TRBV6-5	CASSYGHLSDTQYF	TGTGCCAGCAGTTACGGACATTTATCAGATACGCAGTATTTT
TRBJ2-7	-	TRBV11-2	CASRSLRGTYEQYF	TGTGCCAGCCGCTCCCTAAGGGGCACCTACGAGCAGTACTTC
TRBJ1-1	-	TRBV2	CASSIWRDKMNTEAFF	TGTGCCAGCAGTATTTGGAGGGATAAAATGAACACTGAAGCTTTCTTT
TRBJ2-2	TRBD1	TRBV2	CASMGQPTGELFF	TGTGCCAGTATGGGACAGCCAACCGGGGAGCTGTTTTTT
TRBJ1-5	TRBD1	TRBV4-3	CASSQWTGGNQPQHF	TGCGCCAGCAGCCAGTGGACAGGGGGCAATCAGCCCCAGCATTTT
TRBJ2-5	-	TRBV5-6	CASSFLVGGETQYF	TGTGCCAGCAGCTTTTTGGTGGGAGGAGAGACCCAGTACTTC
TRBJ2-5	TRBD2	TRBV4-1	CASSQSGGGGSWQETQYF	TGCGCCAGCAGCCAAAGCGGCGGGGGGGGGAGTTGGCAAGAGACCCAGTACTTC
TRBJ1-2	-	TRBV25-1	CASSASPGRRDRDGYTF	TGTGCCAGCAGTGCCAGTCCCGGTAGGAGGGATCGGGATGGCTACACCTTC
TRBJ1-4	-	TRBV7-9	CASKLRSGPNEKLFF	TGTGCCAGCAAGCTTAGATCAGGGCCGAATGAAAAACTGTTTTTT
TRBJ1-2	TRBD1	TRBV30	CAWSGYRGVVGGYTF	TGTGCCTGGAGTGGATACAGGGGGGTGGTGGGAGGCTACACCTTC
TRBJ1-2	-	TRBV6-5	CASSSVNYGYTF	TGTGCCAGCAGCTCGGTAAACTATGGCTACACCTTC
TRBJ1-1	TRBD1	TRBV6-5	CASRSQTGGNTEAFF	TGTGCCAGCAGATCCCAGACAGGGGGAAACACTGAAGCTTTCTTT
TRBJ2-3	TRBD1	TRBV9	CASSASGTGFTDTQYF	TGTGCCAGCAGCGCCTCCGGGACAGGGTTTACAGATACGCAGTATTTT
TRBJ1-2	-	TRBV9	CASSVVPSTNYGYTF	TGTGCCAGCAGCGTAGTGCCCTCTACTAACTATGGCTACACCTTC
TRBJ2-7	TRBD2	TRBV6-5	CASSSSGGTMPYEQYF	TGTGCCAGCAGTTCTAGCGGGGGAACAATGCCCTACGAGCAGTACTTC
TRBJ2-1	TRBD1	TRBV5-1	CASTWTGNNEQFF	TGCGCCAGCACATGGACAGGGAACAATGAGCAGTTCTTC
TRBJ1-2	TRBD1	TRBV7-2	CASSHYFGQDINYGYTF	TGTGCCAGCAGCCACTACTTCGGACAGGACATCAACTATGGCTACACCTTC
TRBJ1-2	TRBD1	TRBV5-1	CASSTGTVTNYGYTF	TGCGCCAGCAGCACCGGGACAGTTACTAACTATGGCTACACCTTC
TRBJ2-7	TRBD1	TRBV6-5	CASSRQGRYEQYF	TGTGCCAGCAGCCGACAGGGGAGGTACGAGCAGTACTTC
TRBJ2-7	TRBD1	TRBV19	CASSQGQEFSYEQYF	TGTGCCAGTAGTCAGGGACAGGAATTCTCCTACGAGCAGTACTTC
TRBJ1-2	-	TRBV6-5	CASSPLPRSGYTF	TGTGCCAGCAGCCCACTCCCCCGGTCAGGCTACACCTTC
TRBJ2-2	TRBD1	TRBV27	CASSSLTLLMGQTNTGELFF	TGTGCCAGCAGTTCCCTCACTCTCCTTATGGGACAGACGAACACCGGGGAGCTGTTTTTT
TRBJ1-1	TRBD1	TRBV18	CASSPGQHTEAFF	TGTGCCAGCTCACCGGGACAGCACACTGAAGCTTTCTTT
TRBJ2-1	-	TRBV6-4	CASSDRGASYNEQFF	TGTGCCAGCAGTGACCGCGGGGCCTCCTACAATGAGCAGTTCTTC
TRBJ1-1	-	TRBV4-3	CASSPYREMNTEAFF	TGCGCCAGCAGCCCCTACAGGGAGATGAACACTGAAGCTTTCTTT
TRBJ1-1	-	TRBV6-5	CASTPTGPNTEAFF	TGTGCCAGCACTCCTACAGGTCCGAACACTGAAGCTTTCTTT
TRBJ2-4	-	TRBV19	CASRTGLTNIQYF	TGTGCCAGTAGGACGGGACTGACGAACATTCAGTACTTC
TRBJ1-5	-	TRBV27	CASSLREGRQPQHF	TGTGCCAGCAGTTTACGAGAGGGCAGGCAGCCCCAGCATTTT
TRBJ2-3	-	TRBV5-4	CASSLGRGGSTDTQYF	TGTGCCAGCAGCTTGGGGAGGGGGGGGAGCACAGATACGCAGTATTTT
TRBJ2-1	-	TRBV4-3	CASSQEGGDNYYNEQFF	TGCGCCAGCAGCCAAGAGGGGGGGGACAACTATTACAATGAGCAGTTCTTC
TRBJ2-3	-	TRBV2	CASSEARIAGVGDTQYF	TGTGCCAGCAGTGAAGCGCGAATAGCAGGGGTTGGAGATACGCAGTATTTT
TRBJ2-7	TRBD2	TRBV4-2	CASSLPASGGSYEQYF	TGTGCCAGCAGCCTACCGGCTAGCGGGGGCTCCTACGAGCAGTACTTC
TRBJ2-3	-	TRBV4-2	CASSQGRSGDTQYF	TGTGCCAGCAGCCAAGGAAGGTCGGGAGATACGCAGTATTTT
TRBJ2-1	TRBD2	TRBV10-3	CAIRGTSGGPRDEQFF	TGTGCCATCAGGGGGACTAGCGGTGGCCCAAGGGATGAGCAGTTCTTC